This TCR beta chain was documented in a study of blood T cell repertoires in COVID-19. Study processing details: Amplification with reference gene primers provided the estimates of nucleated cell counts. Produced via immunoSEQ multiplex PCR; TCRdb's table is partial and in-frame only. The V and J calls and clone size are taken from that table; D and trimming were inferred from the DNA. The sample lists 200,000 to 250,000 clones, roughly four fifths occurring once. This CDR3 region has 14 residues. The V end was cut by 0 bases, the J end by 1 base, with 6 bases between. The germline V gene encodes CDR1 KGHSH and CDR2 LQKENI.

The genes are TRBV18 and TRBJ2-5; D is uncertain. The clonotype comes from a woman in her thirties or forties with acute or convalescent COVID-19. Sequences were obtained from peripheral blood. The CDR3 coding sequence is TGTGCCAGCTCACCACCGAACGGCCAAGAGACCCAGTACTTC. Translated, it gives CASSPPNGQETQYF. Combining the CDR3 with reference TRBV18 and TRBJ2-5 gives the whole variable domain NAGVMQNPRHLVRRRGQEARLRCSPMKGHSHVYWYRQLPEEGLKFMVYLQKENIIDESGMPKERFSAEFPKEGPSILRIQQVVRGDSAAYFCASSPPNGQETQYFGPGTRLLVL.